The rows below give T cell receptor beta chains drawn from one sample of a study of Tregs in tolerant kidney transplant recipients. Clones were sequenced by immunoSEQ multiplex PCR, and TCRdb holds only the in-frame ones, with some missing. The data show approximately 100,000 clones, more than 85% seen once. The sample in question was CD4+ T cells from blood, obtained before the transplant. These TCRs come from a human donor who received a combined kidney and bone marrow transplant. Each CDR3 is given with its conserved first and last residue. D genes are given only for firm matches. Clone size is shown for a subset of rows, as once, few, many or a class of expanded clone.

V gene	CDR3 length	D gene	J gene	clone size	CDR3 DNA	CDR3 protein
TRBV2	12	-	TRBJ1-5	-	TGTGCCAGCAGTGACGAGGCGCAGCCCCAGCATTTT	CASSDEAQPQHF
TRBV11-2	13	-	TRBJ1-2	-	TGTGCCAGCAGCTTAAGACATGATTATGGCTACACCTTC	CASSLRHDYGYTF
TRBV9	14	-	TRBJ2-3	-	TGTGCCAGCACACTAGGGTACATTCATGATACGCAGTATTTT	CASTLGYIHDTQYF
TRBV29-1	13	TRBD2	TRBJ2-1	-	TGCAGCGTTGCTAGCGGGAGATCAGCTGAGCAGTTCTTC	CSVASGRSAEQFF
TRBV4-1	16	-	TRBJ1-1	-	TGCGCCAGCAGCCAAGAGGTTCGCGGGGCGAACACTGAAGCTTTCTTT	CASSQEVRGANTEAFF
TRBV11-2	12	-	TRBJ2-7	-	TGTGCCAGCAGCCCCGGACCGCGCGGGAAGTACTTC	CASSPGPRGKYF
TRBV5-1	16	-	TRBJ2-5	few	TGCGCCAGCAGCTTGGTGGAGGGGGCATGGAAAGAGACCCAGTACTTC	CASSLVEGAWKETQYF
TRBV10-3	15	-	TRBJ2-1	once	TGTGCCATCAGTGAGTCCGGTAGCTCCTACAATGAGCAGTTCTTC	CAISESGSSYNEQFF
TRBV7-8	12	-	TRBJ2-1	-	TGTGCCAGCAGTGCTACGGGAGTTGAGCAGTTCTTC	CASSATGVEQFF
TRBV29-1	13	TRBD2	TRBJ2-3	-	TGCAGCGGTCTAGCGGGAGGGAGGGATACGCAGTATTTT	CSGLAGGRDTQYF
TRBV7-9	17	TRBD1	TRBJ1-1	-	TGTGCCAGCAGCTTAGGACACGACAGGGGTTTGAACACTGAAGCTTTCTTT	CASSLGHDRGLNTEAFF
TRBV7-2	15	TRBD1	TRBJ2-7	-	TGTGCCAGCAGCTTAGGGACAGGGGGCGGCTACGAGCAGTACTTC	CASSLGTGGGYEQYF
TRBV28	15	-	TRBJ2-4	-	TGTGCCAGCAGTTTATCGGGGTATACCAAAAACATTCAGTACTTC	CASSLSGYTKNIQYF
TRBV6-1	14	-	TRBJ1-5	once	TGTGCCAGCAGTGCGACAGACAGTAATCAGCCCCAGCATTTT	CASSATDSNQPQHF
TRBV28	15	TRBD2	TRBJ2-7	-	TGTGCCAGCAGTCCGCCGGGACTAGCGGTCTACGAGCAGTACTTC	CASSPPGLAVYEQYF
TRBV27	12	-	TRBJ1-1	-	TGTGCCAACAAACAGGGAGAATACGAAGCTTTCTTT	CANKQGEYEAFF
TRBV7-8	16	TRBD1	TRBJ1-2	-	TGTGCCAGCAGCCTAGGCGGACAGGGCCTTAACTATGGCTACACCTTC	CASSLGGQGLNYGYTF
TRBV7-3	16	-	TRBJ2-5	-	TGTGCCAGCAGCTTAATGGGGGGAGTTTCTAAAGAGACCCAGTACTTC	CASSLMGGVSKETQYF
TRBV6-1	18	-	TRBJ2-2	-	TGTGCCAGCAGTGAAGCGATGGGGGCTGCCTCGAACACCGGGGAGCTGTTTTTT	CASSEAMGAASNTGELFF
TRBV2	12	-	TRBJ2-7	-	TGTGCCAGCAGCCGGAGCTCCTACGAGCAGTACTTC	CASSRSSYEQYF
TRBV11-3	14	TRBD2	TRBJ2-3	once	TGTGCCAGCAGCTTAGGACTAGCAGCAGATACGCAGTATTTT	CASSLGLAADTQYF
TRBV6-5	13	-	TRBJ1-5	-	TGTGCCAGCAGCTTCAGGGACAATCAGCCCCAGCATTTT	CASSFRDNQPQHF
TRBV4-1	14	-	TRBJ2-5	-	TGCGCCAGCAGCCGTACCAGGGGACAAGAGACCCAGTACTTC	CASSRTRGQETQYF
TRBV5-4	15	TRBD1	TRBJ2-2	-	TGTGCCAGCAGCTCCTGGGACAGGGTCACCGGGGAGCTGTTTTTT	CASSSWDRVTGELFF
TRBV13	20	TRBD2	TRBJ2-7	-	TGTGCCAGCAGCTTAGCCCCGATGGTAGCGGGAGGGGAATACTCCTACGAGCAGTACTTC	CASSLAPMVAGGEYSYEQYF
TRBV5-1	17	TRBD1	TRBJ2-2	once	TGCGCCAGCAGGCCCTCCCACAGGGGGCTTAACACCGGGGAGCTGTTTTTT	CASRPSHRGLNTGELFF
TRBV30	18	-	TRBJ1-4	-	TGTGCCTGGAGTGTCGGTCGAGCACAGGGAAACCGGAATGAAAAACTGTTTTTT	CAWSVGRAQGNRNEKLFF
TRBV6-4	15	TRBD2	TRBJ2-1	-	TGTGCCAGCAGTGACCGGGGGACTAAAAACAATGAGCAGTTCTTC	CASSDRGTKNNEQFF
TRBV19	14	-	TRBJ1-1	-	TGTGCCAGTAGTATGAGGGGGTTGGCCACTGAAGCTTTCTTT	CASSMRGLATEAFF
TRBV28	15	-	TRBJ2-6	once	TGTGCCAGCAGTTTGGTCGGCTCTGGGGCCAACGTCCTGACTTTC	CASSLVGSGANVLTF
TRBV5-1	14	-	TRBJ1-1	-	TGCGCCAGCAGCTTACAGGGACAAGGCACTGAAGCTTTCTTT	CASSLQGQGTEAFF
TRBV15	18	TRBD2	TRBJ2-5	-	TGTGCCACCAGCAGAGATGGGGGACTAGCGGGAGGGGAAGAGACCCAGTACTTC	CATSRDGGLAGGEETQYF
TRBV7-2	12	TRBD2	TRBJ2-5	-	TGTGCCAGCAGCTTAGGACTAGCGGGCCAGTACTTC	CASSLGLAGQYF
TRBV6-6	13	-	TRBJ2-1	-	TGTGCCAGCAGTTACGCCAGCTACAATGAGCAGTTCTTC	CASSYASYNEQFF
TRBV4-2	15	TRBD1	TRBJ2-7	-	TGTGCCAGCAGCCAAGAAAGGACAGGGGCCTACGAGCAGTACTTC	CASSQERTGAYEQYF
TRBV5-4	16	TRBD1	TRBJ1-2	-	TGTGCCAGCAGCTTGGGCTTTCAGGGGGCCCGATATGGCTACACCTTC	CASSLGFQGARYGYTF
TRBV29-1	11	-	TRBJ2-5	-	TGCAGCGTCGCGACAGAAGAGACCCAGTACTTC	CSVATEETQYF
TRBV4-2	17	TRBD2	TRBJ2-7	-	TGTGCCAGCAGCCAAACCCGCGGGACTAGCGGATTCTACGAGCAGTACTTC	CASSQTRGTSGFYEQYF
TRBV5-1	16	-	TRBJ1-1	-	TGCGCCAGCAGCTTGCTAGGGGGGGGAATGAACACTGAAGCTTTCTTT	CASSLLGGGMNTEAFF
TRBV5-1	16	TRBD1	TRBJ1-3	-	TGCGCCAGCAGCGGGGGACAGCTTCTCTCTGGAAACACCATATATTTT	CASSGGQLLSGNTIYF
TRBV6-6	15	-	TRBJ2-1	-	TGTGCCAGCAGTTTATCGGCGGCAACCTACAATGAGCAGTTCTTC	CASSLSAATYNEQFF
TRBV10-3	12	-	TRBJ2-5	-	TGTGCCATCAGCCCCGAGGGAGAGACCCAGTACTTC	CAISPEGETQYF
TRBV9	14	-	TRBJ2-3	-	TGTGCCAGCAGCTCGCGGGGTGGGGCAGATACGCAGTATTTT	CASSSRGGADTQYF
TRBV6-5	14	-	TRBJ2-3	-	TGTGCCAGCAGACCCCGGCTAGCCACAGATACGCAGTATTTT	CASRPRLATDTQYF
TRBV2	13	-	TRBJ1-1	-	TGTGCCAGCAGTGGGACAGCGAACACTGAAGCTTTCTTT	CASSGTANTEAFF
TRBV14	15	-	TRBJ2-2	few	TGTGCCAGCAGCCAGGAGCGGACAGTTACCGGGGAGCTGTTTTTT	CASSQERTVTGELFF
TRBV21-1	16	-	TRBJ2-3	few	TGTGCCAGCAGCAAGACAGGGGGTCTTTACACAGATACGCAGTATTTT	CASSKTGGLYTDTQYF
TRBV7-9	13	-	TRBJ2-1	-	TGTGCCAGCAGCTCCACGCAGGGGACTATTCAGTTCTTC	CASSSTQGTIQFF